The present entry profiles one T cell receptor beta chain with its context. Its antigen is still unknown. Trimming cost V 0 bases and J 1 base, with 6 bases left between them. Per the germline V gene, CDR1 is DFQATT and CDR2 is SNEGSKA (reference sequence). This CDR3 spans 13 amino acids. This entry comes from a study of T cells in Graves' hyperthyroidism and ophthalmopathy. General study results and limits: Progression to ophthalmopathy was predicted a median of about six months early.

Amplified regions were TCR beta CDR3 sequences from RNA transcripts. TCR CDR3 underwent first-round RT-PCR with the HTBI primer set. TCRdb itself ran the multiplex PCR reads through MiXCR, one entry per CDR3 protein. This table holds approximately 700,000 distinct CDR3 sequences, less than 45% found once. The TCR sequence derives from an adult man with Graves' disease, either hyperthyroidism or ophthalmopathy (not recorded which). Material: peripheral blood or thyroid tissue (not recorded which). This chain connects TRBV20-1 to TRBJ2-5, with a possible D match to TRBD2 (5 bases). The CDR3 loop reads CSARDAGQETQYF. CDR3 nucleotide sequence: TGCAGTGCTAGAGATGCGGGCCAAGAGACCCAGTACTTC.